Listed below are T cell receptor beta chains from one sample, sequenced in a study of blood T cell repertoires in COVID-19. Data came from immunoSEQ multiplex PCR; TCRdb stores just in-frame clones and leaves some out. The table has about 180,000 clones, around 80% seen once. Input material: PBMCs or T cells enriched from blood (not recorded which). The receptors were sampled from a man in his sixties who had been exposed to COVID-19. The CDR3 runs from the conserved cysteine through the conserved F or W. The D gene is left open where the match is weak. Size is stated for part of the rows, as once, few or many counts, or as a class when the clone is expanded.

V	J	D	length	size	DNA	CDR3
TRBV5-1	TRBJ1-1	NA	13	NA	TGCGCCAGCACCCAGGGGTTTAACACTGAAGCTTTCTTT	CASTQGFNTEAFF
TRBV5-1	TRBJ2-2	NA	12	NA	TGCGCCAGCAGCCAGGGCACCGGGGAGCTGTTTTTT	CASSQGTGELFF
TRBV12-5	TRBJ1-1	TRBD1	13	NA	TGTGCTAGTGGAACAGGGGCCTACACTGAAGCTTTCTTT	CASGTGAYTEAFF
TRBV2	TRBJ1-4	NA	17	NA	TGTGCCAGCAGCGAAAGCGTAAGATGGGAGAGAAATGAAAAACTGTTTTTT	CASSESVRWERNEKLFF
TRBV5-4	TRBJ2-6	NA	15	few	TGTGCCAGCAGCTTGGCGGGGTCTGGGGCCAACGTCCTGACTTTC	CASSLAGSGANVLTF
TRBV2	TRBJ1-6	NA	17	NA	TGTGCCAGCAGTGAAAGGACAGAAACAGCCTATAATTCACCCCTCCACTTT	CASSERTETAYNSPLHF
TRBV30	TRBJ1-1	NA	15	many	TGTGCCTGGAGTGGGGGGGGAGTTGGGAACACTGAAGCTTTCTTT	CAWSGGGVGNTEAFF
TRBV28	TRBJ1-4	NA	13	NA	TGTGCCAGCAGTTTCGGGGGTTATGAAAAACTGTTTTTT	CASSFGGYEKLFF
TRBV7-2	TRBJ2-4	NA	14	NA	TGTGCCAGCAGCCCACGAGGGCGGCCAAACATTCAGTACTTC	CASSPRGRPNIQYF
TRBV15	TRBJ1-2	NA	15	NA	TGTGCCACCAGCAGAGCAGACAGCTTTAACTATGGCTACACCTTC	CATSRADSFNYGYTF
TRBV20-1	TRBJ1-3	NA	13	NA	TGCAGTGCTAGTCAGGGCTCTGGAAACACCATATATTTT	CSASQGSGNTIYF
TRBV19	TRBJ2-3	NA	13	NA	TGTGCCAGTAGTACCCAGCGTACAAGTGGGCAGTATTTT	CASSTQRTSGQYF
TRBV19	TRBJ2-2	TRBD2	18	NA	TGTGCCAGTGGTACCCCCTTTGCTAGCGGGATAAAGGCCGGGGAGCTGTTTTTT	CASGTPFASGIKAGELFF
TRBV7-9	TRBJ1-3	NA	19	once	TGTGCCAGCAGCTCTCCATTCAATCCCGGGACAATAAATGGAAACACCATATATTTT	CASSSPFNPGTINGNTIYF
TRBV5-1	TRBJ2-6	NA	18	NA	TGCGCCAGCAGCCACCTCCAAGCGGGCCGCTCTGGGGCCAACGTCCTGACTTTC	CASSHLQAGRSGANVLTF
TRBV6-5	TRBJ2-7	TRBD2	15	NA	TGTGCCAGCAGTCCACAAGCGGGAGGGCCCGACGAGCAGTACTTC	CASSPQAGGPDEQYF
TRBV6-1	TRBJ1-2	NA	14	NA	TGTGCCAGCAGTGAAGCTCGGGTTTCGTACGGCTACACCTTC	CASSEARVSYGYTF